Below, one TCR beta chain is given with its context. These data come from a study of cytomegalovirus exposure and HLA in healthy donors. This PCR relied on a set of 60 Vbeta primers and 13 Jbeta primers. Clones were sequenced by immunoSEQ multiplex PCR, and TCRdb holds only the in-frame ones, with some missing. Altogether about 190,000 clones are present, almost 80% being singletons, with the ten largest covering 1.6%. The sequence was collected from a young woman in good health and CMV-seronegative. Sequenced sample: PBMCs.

CDR3 protein: CASEAAGDGYTF. The CDR3 DNA follows: TGTGCCAGCGAGGCGGCAGGGGATGGCTACACCTTC. The chain has TRBV6-6 and TRBJ1-2, with a weak D call TRBD1 (6 bases). Trimming cost V 8 bases and J 6 bases, with 13 bases left between them. Germline-derived CDR1 and CDR2 are MNHNY and SVGAGI (reference sequence). There are 12 residues in the CDR3.